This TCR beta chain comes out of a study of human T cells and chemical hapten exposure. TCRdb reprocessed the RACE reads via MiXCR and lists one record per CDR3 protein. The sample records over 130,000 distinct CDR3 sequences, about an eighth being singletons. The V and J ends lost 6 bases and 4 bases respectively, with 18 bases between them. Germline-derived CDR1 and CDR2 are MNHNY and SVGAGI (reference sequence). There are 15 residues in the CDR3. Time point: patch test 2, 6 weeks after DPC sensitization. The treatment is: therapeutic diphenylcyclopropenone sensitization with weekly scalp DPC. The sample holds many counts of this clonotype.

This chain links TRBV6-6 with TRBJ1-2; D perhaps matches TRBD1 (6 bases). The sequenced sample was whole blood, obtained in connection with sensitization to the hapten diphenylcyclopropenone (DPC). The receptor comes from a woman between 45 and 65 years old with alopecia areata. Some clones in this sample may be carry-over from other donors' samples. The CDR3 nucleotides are TGTGCCAGCAGAGACGTTACGGACAGCGTCTATGGCTACACCTTC. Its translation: CASRDVTDSVYGYTF.